Below are 4 T cell receptor beta chains sequenced from a single sample in a study of blood T cell repertoires in COVID-19. TCRdb's copy holds only in-frame clones and misses some; the assay was immunoSEQ multiplex PCR. The profile shows approximately 390,000 clones, 70% to 90% of them singletons. Sequencing was performed on PBMCs or T cells enriched from blood (not recorded which). The receptors come from a woman in her 40s with acute COVID-19.

The rearrangement joins TRBV3-1 (or the pseudogene TRBV3-2) to TRBJ1-1; no reliable D call. V dropped 1 base and J dropped 1 base, with 10 bases sitting between them. In germline, CDR1 is LGHDT, CDR2 YNNKEL (reference sequence). The CDR3 has 15 residues. CDR3 nucleotides: TGTGCCAGCAGCCAAGCGTACAGACCGAACACTGAAGCTTTCTTT. Encoded protein: CASSQAYRPNTEAFF.

This chain connects TRBV2 to TRBJ1-6; 9 nucleotides line up with TRBD1. The V gene end was trimmed by 3 bases and the J gene end by 10 bases; junction bases not matched to a gene: 7. The V gene's germline CDR1 is SNHLY and CDR2 FYNNEI. This CDR3 spans 15 amino acids. CDR3 protein: CASSERQGERSPLHF. The CDR3 DNA reads as TGTGCCAGCAGTGAGAGACAGGGGGAGAGGTCACCCCTCCACTTT.

The gene calls are TRBV7-2 and TRBJ1-1, with D maybe TRBD1 (5 bases). The CDR3 has 16 residues. The ends were cut back, 1 base at V and 3 bases at J, with 15 bases in the middle. Germline V lookup: CDR1 SGHTA, CDR2 FQGNSA. The CDR3 region is CASSLVLGRADTEAFF. CDR3 DNA: TGTGCCAGCAGCTTAGTACTGGGCAGGGCGGACACTGAAGCTTTCTTT.

This clone was picked up one time. The chain has TRBV7-6 and TRBJ2-5, with 15 nucleotides matching TRBD2. Trimming at V came to 5 bases and at J to 5 bases, leaving 6 bases not matched to a gene. Germline CDR1 SGHVS, CDR2 FNYEAQ. The CDR3 has 16 residues. CDR3 coding DNA: TGTGCCAGCAGCAGAGGACTAGCGGGGGGGCTGGAGACCCAGTACTTC. Translated: CASSRGLAGGLETQYF.